These T cell receptor beta chains were read from a single sample in a study of glioma-infiltrating T cells after dendritic cell vaccination. Produced via immunoSEQ multiplex PCR; TCRdb's table is partial and in-frame only. Of about 100,000 clones in the sample, over 60% were seen once. The sample here was blood, taken before dendritic cell vaccination. The source of these receptors is a human donor with glioblastoma. Each CDR3 is given with its conserved first and last residue. D genes are given only for firm matches. The size entry is marked missing in some rows and otherwise reads once, few, many or a size class.

-,-,TRBJ1-1,TRBV7-8,CASSLVQKNTEAFF,TGTGCCAGCAGCTTAGTACAGAAAAACACTGAAGCTTTCTTT
many,TRBD1,TRBJ1-6,TRBV27,CASSTPGGYNSPLHF,TGTGCCAGCAGTACACCAGGGGGCTACAATTCACCCCTCCACTTT
-,TRBD2,TRBJ2-7,TRBV28,CASSRSGGTSSYEQYF,TGTGCCAGCAGTAGATCGGGAGGGACTTCCTCCTACGAGCAGTACTTC
-,-,TRBJ2-5,TRBV5-1,CASSSTRQETQYF,TGCGCCAGCAGCTCGACTAGACAAGAGACCCAGTACTTC
-,-,TRBJ2-3,TRBV6-1,CASSGREGSSQYF,TGTGCCAGCAGTGGCCGAGAGGGTAGTTCGCAGTATTTT
-,-,TRBJ1-4,TRBV18,CASSPQEGVREKLFF,TGTGCCAGCTCACCCCAGGAAGGGGTTCGTGAAAAACTGTTTTTT
once,TRBD2,TRBJ2-3,TRBV4-2,CASSPGTSGSVRTDTQYF,TGTGCCAGCAGCCCCGGGACTAGCGGGAGTGTTAGGACAGATACGCAGTATTTT
-,-,TRBJ2-1,TRBV11-2,CASSHYSGKGGNEQFF,TGTGCCAGCAGCCATTACAGCGGGAAGGGGGGGAATGAGCAGTTCTTC
-,-,TRBJ2-7,TRBV7-3,CASSLARGNYEQYF,TGTGCCAGCAGCTTAGCCAGGGGCAACTACGAGCAGTACTTC
few,-,TRBJ1-3,TRBV4-1,CASSQEVSGAGNTIYF,TGCGCCAGCAGCCAAGAGGTTTCAGGGGCGGGAAACACCATATATTTT
-,-,TRBJ1-1,TRBV4-1,CASSQDRDTEAFF,TGCGCCAGCAGCCAAGACCGGGACACTGAAGCTTTCTTT
-,TRBD2,TRBJ2-3,TRBV28,CASSLPYRQRERYF,TGTGCCAGCAGTTTACCGTATAGGCAGCGGGAGAGGTATTTT
once,-,TRBJ2-7,TRBV2,CASRFDRTSYEQYF,TGTGCCAGCAGGTTCGACAGAACTTCCTACGAGCAGTACTTC
-,TRBD2,TRBJ2-7,TRBV27,CASSLRLFGGTSGRFSNEQYF,TGTGCCAGCAGTTTAAGGTTGTTCGGTGGGACTAGCGGGAGATTTTCGAACGAGCAGTACTTC
-,-,TRBJ1-2,TRBV30,CAWSKREGGYTF,TGTGCCTGGAGTAAGAGGGAAGGCGGCTACACCTTC
-,-,TRBJ2-2,TRBV7-8,CASSFSARVGNTGELFF,TGTGCCAGCAGCTTTAGCGCTCGAGTTGGGAACACCGGGGAGCTGTTTTTT
-,TRBD2,TRBJ2-3,TRBV7-8,CASSPPSGVSTDTQYF,TGTGCCAGCAGCCCCCCCAGCGGGGTTAGCACAGATACGCAGTATTTT
-,TRBD2,TRBJ2-7,TRBV6-1,CASSARLAAYEQYF,TGTGCCAGCAGTGCAAGACTAGCGGCCTACGAGCAGTACTTC
once,-,TRBJ1-4,TRBV5-8,CASGQYEKLFF,TGTGCCAGCGGACAGTATGAAAAACTGTTTTTT
-,TRBD1,TRBJ2-7,TRBV25-1,CASGETGTGTYEQYF,TGTGCCAGCGGAGAGACCGGGACAGGGACCTACGAGCAGTACTTC
-,-,TRBJ1-5,TRBV6-5,CASSNSPEGRQPQHF,TGTGCCAGCAGTAACTCCCCGGAGGGAAGACAGCCCCAGCATTTT
-,-,TRBJ2-7,TRBV2,CASSEYRTYEQYF,TGTGCCAGCAGTGAGTACAGGACCTACGAGCAGTACTTC
-,TRBD1,TRBJ2-3,TRBV2,CASSRQGRSTDTQYF,TGTGCCAGCAGTCGACAGGGCCGTAGCACAGATACGCAGTATTTT